This T cell receptor (beta chain) was sequenced for a study of T cell repertoires in cytomegalovirus infection. Whole-study context: Public TCR beta signatures were indicative of both CMV infection and a matching HLA type. General observations from the study: The response measured ex vivo was dominated by TCR beta clonotypes (HLA-C-restricted and CMV-specific). Totalled public TCR beta family frequency picked out people who carried CMV plus the relevant HLA.

This clonotype came up a few times. The antigen is unknown. TCRdb independently ran MiXCR on the reads; one entry per CDR3 protein. In the table there are around 450,000 distinct CDR3 sequences, about a third of which are singletons. This CDR3 is 16 amino acids long. CDR1 LNHDA and CDR2 SQIVND come from the germline V gene (reference sequence). The junction had 8 bases not matched to a gene; V was cut back by 3 bases and J by 1 base. Sequences were obtained from PBMCs. The chain employs TRBV19 and TRBJ2-5, with 7 bases that match TRBD1. The TCR sequence derives from a human donor in good health (CMV status not recorded). Some clones in this sample may be carry-over from other donors' samples. The CDR3 DNA reads TGTGCCAGTAGTATCGGACAGGTTTTCCTCCAAGAGACCCAGTACTTC. Protein product: CASSIGQVFLQETQYF.